This TCR beta chain was sequenced for a study of T cell changes during pregnancy in multiple sclerosis. Measured with immunoSEQ multiplex PCR; TCRdb has only the in-frame clones, and not every one. Altogether about 15,000 clones are present, 95% to 96% being singletons, with the ten largest covering 0.89%. Germline CDR1 is SNHLY and CDR2 is FYNNEI. J lost 5 bases, V lost 1 base, and 8 bases had no gene match. The CDR3 totals 16 residues. This sequence was found in a female donor with multiple sclerosis, enrolled in a pregnancy study. Source: peripheral blood, taken in the third trimester of pregnancy. The chain carries TRBV2 and TRBJ2-1; 7 nucleotides match TRBD1. The CDR3 is CASSEVRGPGNNEQFF. Here the CDR3 DNA reads TGTGCCAGCAGTGAAGTAAGGGGGCCGGGGAACAATGAGCAGTTCTTC.